This T cell receptor (beta chain) stems from a study of cytomegalovirus exposure and HLA in healthy donors. Study-level points and caveats: Researchers counted some 150 TCR beta chains as cytomegalovirus-associated. It was assumed in the presence/absence analyses that sequencing depth was roughly uniform across donors.

J was trimmed by 5 bases and V by 6 bases; bases with no gene match: 0. This CDR3 is 13 amino acids long. The germline gives CDR1 LNHDA, CDR2 SQIVND (reference sequence). Researchers ran the PCR with 60 Vbeta and 13 Jbeta primers. Clones were read by immunoSEQ multiplex PCR, and TCRdb kept only the in-frame ones, dropping some. The repertoire holds some 200,000 clones, with 70% to 90% as singletons. This clone was observed a handful of times. Antigen specificity is unknown. The donors, nominally healthy at sampling, likely had unrecorded immune exposures. The source material was PBMCs. This TCR derives from a young woman in good health and CMV-seronegative. The chain is built from TRBV19 and TRBJ2-3, with 12 bases identical to TRBD2. The chain's CDR3 is CASRGLAGDTQYF. CDR3 nucleotide sequence: TGTGCCAGTAGGGGACTAGCGGGAGATACGCAGTATTTT.